This T cell receptor (beta chain) emerged from a study of shared clonotypes between healthy human individuals. Unsorted samples relied on around 100 million PBMCs, which served as the source of genomic DNA. Template amounts of around 270 ng DNA, roughly 28,000 T cell genomes, were employed in unsorted PBMC replicate PCRs. How the authors handled the data: ImmunoSEQ junction-only sequences lacked quality scores, so their filtering differed. Some clones are missing from TCRdb's copy, which holds only in-frame ones; the method was immunoSEQ multiplex PCR. Clone size and V and J calls were adopted from that table, with D and trimming inferred from the DNA. Of about 490,000 clones listed, about 80% are singletons. Regarding the study as a whole: Since donors were few, the genetic and exposure-history diversity represented was limited.

Trimming at V came to 3 bases and at J to 4 bases, leaving 13 bases not matched to a gene. CDR3 length: 17 residues. The germline V gene encodes CDR1 SGDLS and CDR2 YYNGEE. Worth noting for this clone: Its antigen remains unknown.

The chain combines TRBV9 with TRBJ1-2, with 9 nucleotides matching TRBD1. The specimen was PBMCs. This TCR was sampled from a middle-aged woman in good health. Some clones in this sample may be carry-over from other donors' samples. This CDR3 reads CASSALTQGARFYGYTF. Here the CDR3 DNA reads TGTGCCAGCAGCGCCCTAACACAGGGGGCTAGATTCTATGGCTACACCTTC. The full variable domain, in which reference TRBV9 and TRBJ1-2 provide the parts outside the CDR3, is DSGVTQTPKHLITATGQRVTLRCSPRSGDLSVYWYQQSLDQGLQFLIQYYNGEERAKGNILERFSAQQFPDLHSELNLSSLELGDSALYFCASSALTQGARFYGYTFGSGTRLTVV.